These 13 T cell receptor beta chains were all obtained from the same sample, sequenced in a study of CD8 T cells in ankylosing spondylitis. TCRdb analysed the 5' RACE reads with MiXCR anew, one entry per CDR3 protein. The repertoire includes more than 110,000 distinct CDR3 sequences, about 8% of them detected once, and roughly 8% sits in the top ten. Material for sequencing was synovial fluid, either unsorted or a sorted T cell fraction (not recorded which). The receptors shown here come from a male donor with ankylosing spondylitis.

Many counts were recorded for this clonotype. The chain has TRBV5-1 and TRBJ1-2, with D maybe TRBD1 (5 bases). This CDR3 region has 15 residues. The germline V gene has CDR1 SGHRS and CDR2 YFSETQ. The V end lost 5 bases, the J end lost 6 bases, and 20 bases lay between the germline ends. CDR3 DNA: TGCGCCAGCAGGGACCTATCCGGGGCCGGCGATGGCTACACCTTC. Amino acid sequence: CASRDLSGAGDGYTF.

This clonotype was observed a handful of times. This chain uses TRBV12-5 with TRBJ2-1; 10 nucleotides line up with TRBD2. The germline CDR1 and CDR2 sequences are LGHNT and FRNRAP. The CDR3 loop spans 15 amino acids. J gave up 7 bases and V 4 bases, and 7 bases lay outside the gene matches. In DNA, the CDR3 is TGTGCTAGTGGTTCACTAGCGGGATTAGGGAATGAGCAGTTCTTC. Its translation: CASGSLAGLGNEQFF.

The sample holds many counts of this clonotype. The chain links TRBV5-6 to TRBJ1-1; 7 bases are a match to TRBD1. In germline, CDR1 is SGHDT, CDR2 YYEEEE. There are 14 residues in the CDR3. The J segment lost 7 bases and the V segment lost 4 bases, leaving 10 bases of the junction unmatched. The CDR3 DNA reads TGTGCCAGCAGCCGTACGACAGGGTTGGGTGAAGCTTTCTTT. It codes for CASSRTTGLGEAFF.

This clonotype was counted a few times. The chain has TRBV7-2 and TRBJ2-3, with TRBD2 identical over 10 bases. Germline V gene data show CDR1 as SGHTA and CDR2 as FQGNSA. V shed 5 bases, J shed 4 bases, and the junction held 6 bases outside the gene matches. The CDR3 has 15 amino acids. The CDR3 here is CASSPPGLAPDTQYF. CDR3 in DNA: TGTGCCAGCAGCCCTCCGGGACTAGCGCCAGATACGCAGTATTTT.

This clonotype was counted at least ten times. The rearrangement uses TRBV7-2 and TRBJ2-7; 9 bases line up with TRBD1. The CDR3 is 14 residues long. Germline CDR1 reads SGHTA; CDR2 reads FQGNSA. V lost 5 bases to trimming and J lost 3 bases; unmatched junction nucleotides: 5. CDR3 DNA sequence: TGTGCCAGCAGCCGGGGACAGGGACTCTACGAGCAGTACTTC. It is translated as CASSRGQGLYEQYF. The full variable domain, its missing parts supplied by reference TRBV7-2 and TRBJ2-7, is GAGVSQSPSNKVTEKGKDVELRCDPISGHTALYWYRQSLGQGLEFLIYFQGNSAPDKSGLPSDRFSAERTGGSVSTLTIQRTQQEDSAVYLCASSRGQGLYEQYFGPGTRLTVT.

CDR3 coding DNA: TGTGCCAGCAGCTTAGGGTCCGCGTTAGCTAACTATGGCTACACCTTC. It yields the protein CASSLGSALANYGYTF. The chain uses TRBV7-9 and TRBJ1-2; no definite D call. CDR3 length: 16 amino acids. Germline V gene lookup returns CDR1 SEHNR and CDR2 FQNEAQ (reference sequence). Trimming left V 1 base short and J 0 bases short, with 12 bases between.

This clonotype has just a few counts. The chain recombines TRBV12-3 or TRBV12-4 with TRBJ1-1; the D is unclear. The CDR3 contains 12 residues. Trimming shortened V by 5 bases and J by 10 bases, and 14 bases separated the two germline ends. CDR3 in DNA: TGTGCCAGCAGTCCCGGACCCGGCCGAGCTTTCTTT. As protein: CASSPGPGRAFF.

This clonotype showed up many times. This chain connects TRBV7-6 to TRBJ2-2, with D hard to call. Between the trimmed V and J ends, which lost 1 base and 4 bases, there was a span of 7 bases. Germline V gene lookup returns CDR1 SGHVS and CDR2 FNYEAQ. The CDR3 sequence is 14 residues long. The CDR3 loop is CASSLVPGTGELFF. The CDR3 nucleotides are TGTGCCAGCAGCTTAGTCCCCGGCACCGGGGAGCTGTTTTTT. Using reference TRBV7-6 and TRBJ2-2 for the parts outside the CDR3, the full variable domain is GAGVSQSPRYKVTKRGQDVALRCDPISGHVSLYWYRQALGQGPEFLTYFNYEAQQDKSGLPNDRFSAERPEGSISTLTIQRTEQRDSAMYRCASSLVPGTGELFFGEGSRLTVL.

This clonotype has a count of ten or more. J is TRBJ1-6 and V is TRBV3-1; D is possibly TRBD1 (5 bases). Trimming pared 1 base from V and 10 bases from J, leaving 8 bases between. CDR1 is LGHDT and CDR2 is YNNKEL in the germline V gene (reference sequence). The CDR3 is 13 amino acids. The CDR3 loop is CASSQGGESPLHF. The DNA for the CDR3 is TGTGCCAGCAGCCAAGGGGGCGAATCACCCCTCCACTTT.

The table lists this clonotype with many counts. The J gene is TRBJ1-5, the V gene TRBV27, with TRBD1 matching over 7 bases. J was trimmed by 0 bases and V by 7 bases; bases with no gene match: 3. This CDR3 has 14 amino acids. The germline gives CDR1 MNHEY, CDR2 SMNVEV (reference sequence). CDR3 nucleotides: TGTGCCAGCAAAGGGGGCAATAGCAATCAGCCCCAGCATTTT. This translates into CASKGGNSNQPQHF.

This clonotype was seen many times. V and J are TRBV25-1 and TRBJ1-1; D gene unclear. CDR3 length: 14 residues. Germline V lookup: CDR1 MGHDK, CDR2 SYGVNS. Trimming stripped 1 base from V and 6 bases from J, with 12 bases between. The CDR3 loop reads CASSELTDGSEAFF. The CDR3, as DNA: TGTGCCAGCAGTGAATTAACAGACGGATCTGAAGCTTTCTTT.

The chain carries TRBV20-1 and TRBJ2-3, with TRBD2 matching over 7 bases. The CDR3 sequence is 14 residues long. V lost 6 bases and J lost 4; bases outside the gene matches: 10. From germline, CDR1 is DFQATT and CDR2 SNEGSKA (reference sequence). CDR3 residues: CSALRAGRADTQYF. In nucleotides, the CDR3 is TGCAGTGCCCTACGGGCAGGGAGGGCAGATACGCAGTATTTT.

This sequence joins TRBV5-4 and TRBJ2-1; either TRBD1 or TRBD2 may fit D (5 bases each). V lost 4 bases and J 5 bases, leaving 13 bases between the germline ends. There are 14 residues in the CDR3. Germline values: CDR1 SGHNT, CDR2 YYREEE (reference sequence). CDR3 DNA sequence: TGTGCCAGCAGCCCCCGGGACGCCCACAATGAGCAGTTCTTC. Translated, it gives CASSPRDAHNEQFF.